The subject of this entry is one T cell receptor beta chain. Assay used: immunoSEQ multiplex PCR; TCRdb lists only in-frame clones, some missing. The profile shows approximately 92,000 clones, 80% of them singletons. The source of the sample is a study of glioma-infiltrating T cells after dendritic cell vaccination. Study context: Glioblastoma patients came from Phase I and II dendritic cell vaccination trials. Monocyte-derived dendritic cells, cultured 7 to 8 days with IL-4 and GM-CSF, were pulsed with autologous tumor lysate.

Per the germline V gene, CDR1 is LGHNA and CDR2 is YNFKEQ. V was clipped by 0 bases and J by 5 bases, with 16 bases between them. The CDR3 length is 16 residues. As to time point: after dendritic cell vaccination, including at tumor progression/relapse. Blood PBMC samples: pre-vaccination, two weeks post third vaccination, and at tumor progression. Sample: blood, taken after dendritic cell vaccination. V is TRBV4-2 and J is TRBJ1-2, with a tentative D call TRBD1 (6 bases). The source is a human donor with glioblastoma. CDR3 region: CASSQDAGAGDYGYTF. CDR3 nucleotide sequence: TGTGCCAGCAGCCAAGATGCGGGGGCAGGAGATTATGGCTACACCTTC.